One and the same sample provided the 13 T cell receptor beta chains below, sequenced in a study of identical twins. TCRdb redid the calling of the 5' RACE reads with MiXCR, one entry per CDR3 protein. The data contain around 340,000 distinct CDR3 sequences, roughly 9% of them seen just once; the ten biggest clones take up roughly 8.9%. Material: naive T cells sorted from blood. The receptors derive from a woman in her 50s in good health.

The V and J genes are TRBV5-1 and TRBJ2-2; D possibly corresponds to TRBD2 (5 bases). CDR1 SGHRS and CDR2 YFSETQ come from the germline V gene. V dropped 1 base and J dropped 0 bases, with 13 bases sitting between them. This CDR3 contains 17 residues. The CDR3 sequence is CASSLKSRVANTGELFF. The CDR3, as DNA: TGCGCCAGCAGCTTGAAGTCGCGGGTCGCGAACACCGGGGAGCTGTTTTTT.

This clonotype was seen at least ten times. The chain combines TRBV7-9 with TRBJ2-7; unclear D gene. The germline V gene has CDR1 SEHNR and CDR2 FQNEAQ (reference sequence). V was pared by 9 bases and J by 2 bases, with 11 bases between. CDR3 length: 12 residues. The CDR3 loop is CASVQGTYEQYF. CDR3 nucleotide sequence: TGTGCCAGTGTTCAAGGGACCTACGAGCAGTACTTC.

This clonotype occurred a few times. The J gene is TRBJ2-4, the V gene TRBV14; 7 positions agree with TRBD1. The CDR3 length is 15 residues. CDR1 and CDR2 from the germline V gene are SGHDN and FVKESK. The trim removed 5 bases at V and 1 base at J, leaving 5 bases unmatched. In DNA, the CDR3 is TGTGCCAGCAGCTCCGGACAGGTGGCCAAAAACATTCAGTACTTC. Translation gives CASSSGQVAKNIQYF.

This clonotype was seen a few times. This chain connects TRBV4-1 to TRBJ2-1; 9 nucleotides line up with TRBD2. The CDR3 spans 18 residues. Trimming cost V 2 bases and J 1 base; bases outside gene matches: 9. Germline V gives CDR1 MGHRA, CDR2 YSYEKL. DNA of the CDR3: TGCGCCAGCAGCCAACTTGCGGGAGGGAGGAGGTCCTACAATGAGCAGTTCTTC. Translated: CASSQLAGGRRSYNEQFF.

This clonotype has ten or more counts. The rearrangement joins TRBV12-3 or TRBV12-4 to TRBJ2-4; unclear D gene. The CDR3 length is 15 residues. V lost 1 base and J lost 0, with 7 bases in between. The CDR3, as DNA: TGTGCCAGCAGTTTAGGAGTACTAGCCAAAAACATTCAGTACTTC. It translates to CASSLGVLAKNIQYF.

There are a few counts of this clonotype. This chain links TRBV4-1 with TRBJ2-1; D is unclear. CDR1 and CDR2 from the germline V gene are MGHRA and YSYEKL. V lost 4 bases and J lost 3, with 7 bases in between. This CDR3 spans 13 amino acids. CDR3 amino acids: CASSPYSYNEQFF. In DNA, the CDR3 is TGCGCCAGCAGCCCCTACAGCTACAATGAGCAGTTCTTC.

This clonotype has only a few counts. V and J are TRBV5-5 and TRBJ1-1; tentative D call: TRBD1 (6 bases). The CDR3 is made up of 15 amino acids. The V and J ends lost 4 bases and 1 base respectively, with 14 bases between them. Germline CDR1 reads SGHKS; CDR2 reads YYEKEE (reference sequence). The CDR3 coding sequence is TGTGCCAGCAGCGGAAAACCGGGACAGAACACTGAAGCTTTCTTT. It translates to CASSGKPGQNTEAFF.

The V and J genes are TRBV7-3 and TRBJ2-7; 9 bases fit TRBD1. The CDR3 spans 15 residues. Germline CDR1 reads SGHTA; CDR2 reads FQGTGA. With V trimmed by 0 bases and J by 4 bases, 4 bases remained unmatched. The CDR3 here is CASSLTPGTGYEQYF. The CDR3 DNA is TGTGCCAGCAGCTTAACTCCAGGGACAGGGTACGAGCAGTACTTC.

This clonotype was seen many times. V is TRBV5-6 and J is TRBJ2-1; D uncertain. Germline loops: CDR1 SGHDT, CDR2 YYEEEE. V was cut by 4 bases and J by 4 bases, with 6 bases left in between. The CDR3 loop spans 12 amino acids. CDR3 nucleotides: TGTGCCAGCAGCCAGGAATACAATGAGCAGTTCTTC. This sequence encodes CASSQEYNEQFF.

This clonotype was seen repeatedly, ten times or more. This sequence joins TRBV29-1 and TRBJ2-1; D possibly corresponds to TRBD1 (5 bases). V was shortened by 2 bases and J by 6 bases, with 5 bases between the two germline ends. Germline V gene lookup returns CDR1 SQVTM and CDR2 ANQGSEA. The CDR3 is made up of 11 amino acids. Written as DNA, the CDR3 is TGCAGCGTTGAACAGGGCAATGAGCAGTTCTTC. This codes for CSVEQGNEQFF.

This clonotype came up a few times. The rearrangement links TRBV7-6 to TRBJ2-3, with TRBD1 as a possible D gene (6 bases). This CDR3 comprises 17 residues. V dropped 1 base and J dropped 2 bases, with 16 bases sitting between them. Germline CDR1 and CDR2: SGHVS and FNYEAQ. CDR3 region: CASSLGGHRDVTDTQYF. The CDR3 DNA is TGTGCCAGCAGCTTAGGGGGCCACAGGGATGTCACAGATACGCAGTATTTT.

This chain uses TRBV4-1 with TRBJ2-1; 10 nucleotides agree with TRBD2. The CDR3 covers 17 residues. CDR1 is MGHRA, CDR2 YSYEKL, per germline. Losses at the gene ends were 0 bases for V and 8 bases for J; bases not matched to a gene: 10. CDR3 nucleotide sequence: TGCGCCAGCAGCCAAGATACCCTAGCGGGAGTAGAGCATGAGCAGTTCTTC. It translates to CASSQDTLAGVEHEQFF.

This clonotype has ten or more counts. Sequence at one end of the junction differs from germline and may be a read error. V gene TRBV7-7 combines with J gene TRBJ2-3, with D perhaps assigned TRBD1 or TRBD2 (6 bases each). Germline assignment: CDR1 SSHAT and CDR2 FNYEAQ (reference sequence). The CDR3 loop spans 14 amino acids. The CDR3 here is CASSLSGGGTTQYF. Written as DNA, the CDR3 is TGTGCTAGCAGCTTAAGCGGAGGGGGTACCACGCAGTATTTT.